This T cell receptor (beta chain) comes out of a study of cytotoxic CD8 clonotypes in ibrutinib-treated CLL (dated by TCRdb to 2020 to 2022). General notes on the study: In this cohort, around 15 patients were treatment-naive and approximately ten were relapsed/refractory, while 17 to 18 had unmutated IGHV. Partial responses were observed in 24 patients and complete responses in 2; after a median follow-up of 68 months, remission was maintained in approximately 14 patients and progression was observed in roughly twelve. Response samples were obtained after a median of approximately twelve months of treatment, with a range of about 6 to 36 months. An average of around 250,000 productive templates and roughly 94,000 productive rearrangements was obtained per sample. Longitudinal samples were obtainable from about 30% of the roughly 86 participants in the trial. Cryopreserved peripheral blood mononuclear cells were obtained before treatment, at response, and at either sustained remission or disease progression. Every remission and progressive disease sample was obtained while ibrutinib was still being received by the patients.

As regards this clone: Its antigen target is currently unknown. No base quality information exists; no much larger clone differs at one position.

What the work shows at the level of the full study, not this receptor alone: At baseline, clonality was higher than in age-matched healthy donors and showed a strong correlation with circulating CD8+ T-cell counts. Public clonotypes were rare and either shrank or stayed stable during treatment, and the rise in clonality at ibrutinib response reflected expansion of private clonotypes. Lymph node repertoires were not examined, and the timing of sampling was not matched between patients in sustained remission and those whose disease progressed. Clonality rose at ibrutinib response, remained stable during sustained remission, and dropped back toward baseline at progression.

Sample time point, as interpreted from the label and publication: approximately 25 months on ibrutinib. For TCR beta library preparation, approximately 2 micrograms of genomic DNA were extracted from the cryopreserved PBMCs. Longitudinal blood samples from CLL patients receiving ibrutinib monotherapy were subjected to high-throughput TCR beta sequencing. The patients took part in an open-label, single-center phase 2 trial of ibrutinib monotherapy. CDR1 and CDR2 (SGDLS, YYNGEE) derive from the germline V gene. The CDR3 sequence holds 17 residues, the cysteine and phenylalanine included. The entry retains the CDR3 DNA only, 51 bases that are in frame from base 1. Between the V and J ends, shortened by 4 bases and 0 bases respectively, the junction contains 17 bases. Each clonotype received, on average, approximately 9.9x coverage in deep resolution sequencing performed on a MiSeq, where the target depth lay between 1 in 1 million and 1 in 200,000 T cells. The immunoSEQ hsTCRB Kit was used to generate TCR beta libraries. Under the source paper's analysis protocol: The data were analyzed with ImmunoSEQ Analyzer and ImmunoSEQ Data Assistant, and V, D and J gene assignments followed IMGT definitions. Clonality, with values ranging from 0 to 1, was calculated as one minus the normalized Shannon entropy of productive rearrangement frequencies. Public clonotype analysis was restricted to overrepresented clonotypes comprising at least 0.05% of each patient's repertoire. Repertoires from roughly 13 age-matched healthy donors in immuneACCESS were used as clonality controls. Held by TCRdb, this immuneACCESS table contains in-frame sequences only and omits some clones. Under half of the omission traces to an unresolved V gene where checked; the cause of the rest is unknown. V, J and clone size derive from that table, while D and trimming were established from the DNA sequence. Within this sample are approximately 45,000 clones, with over 50% of them counted one time only. The top ten constitute roughly 21% of the sample.

Sequenced here: PBMCs, sampled after 24 months of ibrutinib treatment. This receptor was taken from a human donor with chronic lymphocytic leukemia. This chain is built from TRBV9 and TRBJ2-1; the D gene remains uncertain. CDR3 reads: CASSPRLVTSSYNEQFF. The DNA sequence is TGTGCCAGCAGCCCACGCCTCGTCACGAGCTCCTACAATGAGCAGTTCTTC.